This entry lists 19 T cell receptor beta chains sequenced from one sample in a study of T-cell memory formation after mild COVID-19. Via MiXCR, TCRdb re-called the 5' RACE reads, giving one row per CDR3 protein. The data contain some 310,000 distinct CDR3 sequences, under 25% of them singletons. Material for sequencing was PBMCs or a T cell subset sorted from them (not recorded which). The receptors stem from a man aged 18 to 30 who had mild COVID-19 (a few samples of this study predate the infection). Cell type and time point are not known.

A few counts support this clonotype. This chain's CDR3 is CASSLGVRDYEQYV. As DNA, the CDR3 is TGCGCCAGCAGCTTGGGGGTTAGAGACTACGAGCAGTACGTC. The V and J genes are TRBV5-1 and TRBJ2-7; D gene unclear. V lost 0 bases, J lost 3 bases, and 10 bases lay in between. The CDR3 is 14 amino acids. Germline CDR1 is SGHRS and CDR2 is YFSETQ.

This clonotype has ten or more counts. CDR3 sequence reads: CASSLGGKPQHF. As DNA, the CDR3 is TGTGCCAGCAGCTTAGGGGGGAAGCCCCAGCATTTT. The J gene is TRBJ1-5, the V gene TRBV7-2; D might be TRBD1 (5 bases). This CDR3 has 12 residues. Germline V gene sequence: CDR1 SGHTA, CDR2 FQGNSA. Trimming took 1 base from V and 8 from J, leaving 6 bases between them.

CDR3: CATSSGWGPAQPQHF. CDR3 nucleotide sequence: TGTGCCACCAGCAGCGGTTGGGGGCCTGCTCAGCCCCAGCATTTT. This chain uses TRBV15 with TRBJ1-5, with D possibly matching TRBD1 (6 bases). The ends were cut back, 3 bases at V and 6 bases at J, with 15 bases in the middle. Germline CDR1 reads LNHNV; CDR2 reads YYDKDF (reference sequence). The CDR3 extends over 15 amino acids.

About this clonotype: Possible read error: a much larger clone is one base away. No conserved phenylalanine or tryptophan ends this CDR3, so it is likely a read error. The chain uses TRBV6-5 and TRBJ2-3, with TRBD2 matching over 9 bases. Germline V gene lookup returns CDR1 MNHEY and CDR2 SVGAGI. This CDR3 has 15 amino acids. Unmatched junction bases numbered 8, after V lost 5 bases and J lost 5 bases. CDR3 sequence reads: CASSVVAGEGDTQYC. CDR3 nucleotides: TGTGCCAGCAGTGTGGTAGCGGGGGAGGGAGATACGCAGTATTGT.

The chain uses TRBV29-1 and TRBJ2-2; maybe TRBD1 (7 bases). Germline values: CDR1 SQVTM, CDR2 ANQGSEA. The CDR3 has 15 residues. V was clipped by 3 bases and J by 6 bases, with 17 bases between them. CDR3 nucleotide sequence: TGCAGCGTTGAGTGGGGCAGGGGGGCCCCCGGGGAGCTGTTTTTT. It translates to CSVEWGRGAPGELFF.

The rearrangement joins TRBV10-3 to TRBJ1-5; D uncertain. This CDR3 region has 16 residues. Germline CDR1 reads ENHRY; CDR2 reads SYGVKD. Between the trimmed V and J ends, which lost 0 bases and 1 base, there was a span of 10 bases. CDR3 sequence: CAISESPRFSNQPQHF. The CDR3 region has the DNA TGTGCCATCAGTGAGTCGCCGCGGTTCAGCAATCAGCCCCAGCATTTT.

This clonotype has a handful of counts. A read error may be the cause here, since a much bigger clone is one base away. The gene calls are TRBV7-9 and TRBJ2-7, with D unresolved. CDR3 length: 12 residues. Germline V lookup: CDR1 SEHNR, CDR2 FQNEAQ (reference sequence). Trimming left V 3 bases short and J 6 bases short, with 9 bases between. The CDR3 region is CASSFTWGEQYV. For the CDR3, the DNA is TGTGCCAGCAGCTTCACGTGGGGCGAGCAGTACGTC.

This clonotype was recorded only once. The chain has TRBV28 and TRBJ2-3; 8 bases agree with TRBD1. Germline CDR1 MDHEN, CDR2 SYDVKM. The trim removed 3 bases at V and 6 bases at J, leaving 8 bases unmatched. The CDR3 spans 15 residues. CDR3 sequence reads: CASSLDRANMDTQYF. The CDR3 coding sequence is TGTGCCAGCAGTTTGGACAGGGCTAATATGGATACGCAGTATTTT. Filled out from reference TRBV28 and TRBJ2-3, the complete variable domain reads DVKVTQSSRYLVKRTGEKVFLECVQDMDHENMFWYRQDPGLGLRLIYFSYDVKMKEKGDIPEGYSVSREKKERFSLILESASTNQTSMYLCASSLDRANMDTQYFGPGTRLTVL.

This clonotype has only a few counts. Written as DNA, the CDR3 is TGTGCCAGCAGTTACCCCCCGACAGACATGAACACTGAAGCTTTCTTT. Its protein product is CASSYPPTDMNTEAFF. The chain recombines TRBV6-2 or TRBV6-3 with TRBJ1-1; possibly TRBD1 for D (5 bases). The CDR3 runs to 16 residues. The V end was cut by 2 bases, the J end by 0 bases, with 13 bases between. Germline CDR1 and CDR2: MNHEY and SVGEGT.

The chain employs TRBV4-2 and TRBJ1-5, with D possibly being TRBD1 (6 bases). The CDR3 contains 14 residues. V was pared by 4 bases and J by 7 bases, with 14 bases between. Germline CDR1 and CDR2: LGHNA and YNFKEQ. CDR3 nucleotide sequence: TGTGCCAGCAGCCCGCGGGCAGGGGAACAGCCCCAGCATTTT. Translation: CASSPRAGEQPQHF.

The J gene is TRBJ1-4, the V gene TRBV6-5, with TRBD1 identical over 9 bases. The CDR3 sequence is 15 residues long. The ends lost 6 bases at V and 7 bases at J; junction bases unmatched: 9. Germline assignment: CDR1 MNHEY and CDR2 SVGAGI. The CDR3 region has the DNA TGTGCCAGCAGACGCCGGGACAGGGAAGGTGAAAAACTGTTTTTT. It specifies CASRRRDREGEKLFF.

In its sample, this clonotype was seen a few times. V is TRBV5-1 and J is TRBJ2-5, with 10 bases fitting TRBD2. This CDR3 region has 17 residues. V trimming: 4 bases; J trimming: 3 bases; junction bases outside the gene matches: 12. CDR1 is SGHRS and CDR2 is YFSETQ in the germline V gene. CDR3: CASSPGASGGGKETQYF. DNA for the CDR3: TGCGCCAGCAGCCCAGGAGCTAGCGGGGGAGGAAAAGAGACCCAGTACTTC.

This clonotype has just a few counts. V usage is TRBV29-1 and J usage is TRBJ1-2; D unresolved. The germline CDR1 and CDR2 sequences are SQVTM and ANQGSEA. This CDR3 comprises 13 residues. V was shortened by 3 bases and J by 8 bases, with 16 bases between the two germline ends. This CDR3 is CSVEAFPIWGYTF. The CDR3 DNA reads as TGCAGCGTTGAGGCCTTTCCCATTTGGGGCTACACCTTC.

In its sample, this clonotype was seen a few times. The V gene is TRBV6-5, the J gene TRBJ2-1, with 7 bases aligning to TRBD2. CDR3 length: 15 residues. Germline CDR1 is MNHEY and CDR2 is SVGAGI. Trimming took 0 bases from V and 6 from J; bases not matched to a gene: 5. The DNA for the CDR3 is TGTGCCAGCAGTTACTCTAGGCCGGGGGGCAATGAGCAGTTCTTC. Its translation is CASSYSRPGGNEQFF.

The sample holds a few counts of this clonotype. The chain employs TRBV12-3 or TRBV12-4 and TRBJ1-1; TRBD1 aligns across 7 bases. The CDR3 sequence is 14 residues long. The V gene end was trimmed by 5 bases and the J gene end by 1 base; junction bases not matched to a gene: 4. The CDR3 protein is CASSLDRENTEAFF. CDR3 coding DNA: TGTGCCAGCAGTCTTGACAGGGAGAACACTGAAGCTTTCTTT.

The rearrangement links TRBV10-3 to TRBJ2-7; TRBD2 matches at 7 bases. Germline lookup yields CDR1 ENHRY and CDR2 SYGVKD. Unmatched junction bases numbered 8, after V lost 6 bases and J lost 0 bases. The CDR3 runs to 15 residues. CDR3 sequence: CAISPSGASSYEQYF. The CDR3 DNA reads TGTGCCATCAGCCCGAGCGGGGCCAGCTCCTACGAGCAGTACTTC.

The chain joins TRBV20-1 to TRBJ2-7, with 11 bases lining up with TRBD1. The CDR3 runs to 14 residues. The V gene's germline CDR1 is DFQATT and CDR2 SNEGSKA (reference sequence). Unmatched junction bases numbered 4, after V lost 0 bases and J lost 6 bases. In DNA, the CDR3 is TGCAGTGCTAGAGAACCCGGGACAGGGGGCGAGCAGTACTTC. Translation: CSAREPGTGGEQYF.

V is TRBV29-1 and J is TRBJ2-5; D ambiguous. Germline CDR1 SQVTM, CDR2 ANQGSEA. CDR3 length: 15 amino acids. Trimming stripped 5 bases from V and 1 base from J, with 17 bases between. Here the CDR3 DNA reads TGCAGCGTTAAAGTTGTGAGGCAGTTCCAAGAGACCCAGTACTTC. Its translation is CSVKVVRQFQETQYF. Full variable domain (rest looked up from reference TRBV29-1 and TRBJ2-5): SAVISQKPSRDICQRGTSLTIQCQVDSQVTMMFWYRQQPGQSLTLIATANQGSEATYESGFVIDKFPISRPNLTFSTLTVSNMSPEDSSIYLCSVKVVRQFQETQYFGPGTRLLVL.

V gene TRBV5-1 combines with J gene TRBJ2-3; D unclear. Deletions cut 1 base from V and 2 bases from J, with 11 bases between. Germline loops: CDR1 SGHRS, CDR2 YFSETQ. CDR3 length: 15 residues. CDR3 nucleotides: TGCGCCAGCAGCTTGCAGACCCCAACCACAGATACGCAGTATTTT. This translates into CASSLQTPTTDTQYF.